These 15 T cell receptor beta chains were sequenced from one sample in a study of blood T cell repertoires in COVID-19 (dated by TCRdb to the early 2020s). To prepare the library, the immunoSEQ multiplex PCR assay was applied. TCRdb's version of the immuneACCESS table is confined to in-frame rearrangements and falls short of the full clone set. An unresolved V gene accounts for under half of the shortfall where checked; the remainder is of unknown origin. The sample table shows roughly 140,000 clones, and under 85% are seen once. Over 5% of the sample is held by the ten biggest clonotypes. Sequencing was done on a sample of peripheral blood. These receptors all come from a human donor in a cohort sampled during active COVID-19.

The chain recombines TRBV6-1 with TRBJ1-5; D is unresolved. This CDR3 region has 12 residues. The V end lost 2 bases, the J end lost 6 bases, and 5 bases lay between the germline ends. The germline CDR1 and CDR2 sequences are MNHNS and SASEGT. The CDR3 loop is CASSERSQPQHF. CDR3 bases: TGTGCCAGCAGTGAAAGGAGTCAGCCCCAGCATTTT.

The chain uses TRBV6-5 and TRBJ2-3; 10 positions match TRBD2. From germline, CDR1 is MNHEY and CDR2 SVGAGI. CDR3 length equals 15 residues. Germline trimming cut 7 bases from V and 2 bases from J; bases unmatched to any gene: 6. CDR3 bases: TGTGCCAGCACTCCAGCGGGGGGGATCACAGATACGCAGTATTTT. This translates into CASTPAGGITDTQYF.

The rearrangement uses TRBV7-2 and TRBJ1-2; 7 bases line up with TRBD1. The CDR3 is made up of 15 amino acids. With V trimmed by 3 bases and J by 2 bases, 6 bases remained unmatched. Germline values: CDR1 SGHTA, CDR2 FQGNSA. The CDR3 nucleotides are TGTGCCAGCAGCTTCGGGACAGCAAAAAACTATGGCTACACCTTC. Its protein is CASSFGTAKNYGYTF.

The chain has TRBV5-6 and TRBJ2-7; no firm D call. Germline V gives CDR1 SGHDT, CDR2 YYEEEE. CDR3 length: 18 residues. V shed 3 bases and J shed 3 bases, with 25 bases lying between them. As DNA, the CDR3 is TGTGCCAGCAGCTATTTAACTACCTTAGGTGTACCCTTCTACGAGCAGTACTTC. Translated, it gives CASSYLTTLGVPFYEQYF.

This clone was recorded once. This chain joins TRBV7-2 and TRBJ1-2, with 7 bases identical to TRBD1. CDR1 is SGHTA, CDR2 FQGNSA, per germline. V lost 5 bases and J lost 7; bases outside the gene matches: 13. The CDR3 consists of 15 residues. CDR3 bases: TGTGCCAGCAGCACACCGGGACAGCTTTATTTTGGCTACACCTTC. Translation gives CASSTPGQLYFGYTF.

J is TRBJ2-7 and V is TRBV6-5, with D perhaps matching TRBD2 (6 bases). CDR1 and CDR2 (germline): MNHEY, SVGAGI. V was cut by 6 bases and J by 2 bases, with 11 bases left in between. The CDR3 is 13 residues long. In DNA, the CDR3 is TGTGCCAGCAGGGGGGGACGTACCTACGAGCAGTACTTC. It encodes CASRGGRTYEQYF.

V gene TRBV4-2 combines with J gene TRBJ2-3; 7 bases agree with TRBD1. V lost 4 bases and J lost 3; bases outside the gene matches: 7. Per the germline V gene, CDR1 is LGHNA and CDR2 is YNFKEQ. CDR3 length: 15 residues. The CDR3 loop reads CASSREQGFTDTQYF. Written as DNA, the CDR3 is TGTGCCAGCAGCCGCGAACAGGGGTTTACAGATACGCAGTATTTT.

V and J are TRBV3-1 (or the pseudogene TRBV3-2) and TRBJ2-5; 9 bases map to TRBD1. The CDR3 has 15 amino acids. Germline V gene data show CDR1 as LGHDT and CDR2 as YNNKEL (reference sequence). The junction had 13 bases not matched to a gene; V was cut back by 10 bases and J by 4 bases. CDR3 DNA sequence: TGTGCCACTGGACAGGGGAGAAGTATGGGAGAGACCCAGTACTTC. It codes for CATGQGRSMGETQYF.

The CDR3 spells CASSLQGGTGELFF. The CDR3, as DNA: TGTGCCAGCAGCTTGCAGGGGGGTACCGGGGAGCTGTTTTTT. The V gene is TRBV5-4, the J gene TRBJ2-2, with D possibly matching TRBD1 (7 bases). Trimming removed 1 base at V and 5 bases at J, with 9 bases between. The CDR3 spans 14 residues. Germline V CDR1 and CDR2: SGHNT, YYREEE (reference sequence). Supplemented by reference TRBV5-4 and TRBJ2-2, the full variable domain reads ETGVTQSPTHLIKTRGQQVTLRCSSQSGHNTVSWYQQALGQGPQFIFQYYREEENGRGNFPPRFSGLQFPNYSSELNVNALELDDSALYLCASSLQGGTGELFFGEGSRLTVL.

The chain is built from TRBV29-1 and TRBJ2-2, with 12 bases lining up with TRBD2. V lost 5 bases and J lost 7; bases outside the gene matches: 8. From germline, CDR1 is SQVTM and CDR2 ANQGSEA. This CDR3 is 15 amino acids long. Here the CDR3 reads CSVTLAGGAFGELFF. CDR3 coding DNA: TGCAGCGTTACCCTAGCGGGGGGGGCGTTCGGGGAGCTGTTTTTT.

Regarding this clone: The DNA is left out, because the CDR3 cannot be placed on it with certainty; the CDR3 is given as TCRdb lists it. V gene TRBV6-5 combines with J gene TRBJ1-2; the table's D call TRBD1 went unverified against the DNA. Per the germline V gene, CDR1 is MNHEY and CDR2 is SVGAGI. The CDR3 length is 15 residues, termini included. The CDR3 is CASSSSDTAYRGYTF.

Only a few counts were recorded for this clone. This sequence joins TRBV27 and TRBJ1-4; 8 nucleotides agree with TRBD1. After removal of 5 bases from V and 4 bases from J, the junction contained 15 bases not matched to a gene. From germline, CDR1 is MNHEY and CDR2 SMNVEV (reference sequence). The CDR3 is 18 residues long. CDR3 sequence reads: CASSQLPGQAGRNEKLFF. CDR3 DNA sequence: TGTGCCAGCAGTCAACTCCCGGGACAGGCGGGACGTAATGAAAAACTGTTTTTT.

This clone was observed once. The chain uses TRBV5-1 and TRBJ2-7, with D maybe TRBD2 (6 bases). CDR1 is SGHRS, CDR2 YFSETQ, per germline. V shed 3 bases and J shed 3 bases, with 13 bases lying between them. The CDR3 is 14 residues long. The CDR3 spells CASSSTAGNYEQYF. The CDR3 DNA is TGCGCCAGCAGCTCTACTGCGGGAAACTACGAGCAGTACTTC.

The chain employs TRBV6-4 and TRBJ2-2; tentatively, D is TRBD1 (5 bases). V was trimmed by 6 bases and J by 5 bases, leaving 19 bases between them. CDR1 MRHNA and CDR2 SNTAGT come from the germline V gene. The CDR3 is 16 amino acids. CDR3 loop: CASSRERQGITGELFF. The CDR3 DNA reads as TGTGCCAGCAGCCGAGAAAGGCAGGGAATTACCGGGGAGCTGTTTTTT.

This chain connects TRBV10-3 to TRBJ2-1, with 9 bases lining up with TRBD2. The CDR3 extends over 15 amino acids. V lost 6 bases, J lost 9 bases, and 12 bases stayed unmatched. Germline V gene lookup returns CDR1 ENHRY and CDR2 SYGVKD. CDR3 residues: CAIRKAGGITAEQFF. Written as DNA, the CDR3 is TGTGCCATCAGAAAAGCGGGGGGAATAACTGCTGAGCAGTTCTTC.